The 26 T cell receptor beta chains below all came from one sample that was sequenced in a study of OX40 agonist ivuxolimab in advanced cancers. Sequencing was performed with immunoSEQ multiplex PCR; in TCRdb, only in-frame clones are kept and a portion is missing. The data show about 32,000 clones, approximately 88% seen once. Sequencing was performed on CD4+ or CD8+ T cells sorted from blood, taken in a trial of the OX40 agonist ivuxolimab. The receptor source for this set is an adult with an advanced solid tumor such as melanoma, head and neck, liver or kidney cancer.

J is TRBJ2-2 and V is TRBV29-1; D assignment may be TRBD1 or TRBD2 (5 bases each). Germline CDR1 is SQVTM and CDR2 is ANQGSEA. The V end was cut by 1 base, the J end by 3 bases, with 6 bases between. This CDR3 has 13 amino acids. Here the CDR3 reads CSVEGGYTGELFF. As DNA, the CDR3 is TGCAGCGTTGAAGGGGGGTACACCGGGGAGCTGTTTTTT.

The CDR3 region is CASSLRGGAYEQYF. The CDR3 coding sequence is TGTGCCAGCAGCTTAAGGGGGGGAGCCTACGAGCAGTACTTC. The chain combines TRBV11-2 with TRBJ2-7, with a possible D match to TRBD2 (7 bases). The CDR3 contains 14 residues. The germline V and J ends were trimmed by 2 bases and 2 bases, with 10 bases remaining between them. Germline loops: CDR1 SGHAT, CDR2 FQNNGV. The full variable domain, in which reference TRBV11-2 and TRBJ2-7 provide the parts outside the CDR3, is EAGVAQSPRYKIIEKRQSVAFWCNPISGHATLYWYQQILGQGPKLLIQFQNNGVVDDSQLPKDRFSAERLKGVDSTLKIQPAKLEDSAVYLCASSLRGGAYEQYFGPGTRLTVT.

A remark on this clone: An end of the junction differs from the germline gene, which may be a read error. V is TRBV9 and J is TRBJ2-5, with 10 positions matching TRBD2. The CDR3 has 16 amino acids. Germline V lookup: CDR1 SGDLS, CDR2 YYNGEE. CDR3 nucleotides: TGTGCCAGCAACGTAGAGGCTAGCGGGGGCGGGGAGACCCAGTACTTC. As protein: CASNVEASGGGETQYF.

The CDR3 here is CATPQGGKTRGANVLTF. The DNA of the CDR3 is TGTGCCACGCCACAGGGGGGAAAAACCCGCGGGGCCAACGTCCTGACTTTC. This chain links TRBV9 with TRBJ2-6; 8 bases are shared with TRBD1. The CDR3 loop spans 17 amino acids. Germline V gene data show CDR1 as SGDLS and CDR2 as YYNGEE. V lost 9 bases to trimming and J lost 4 bases; unmatched junction nucleotides: 15. Full variable domain (remainder filled in from reference TRBV9 and TRBJ2-6): DSGVTQTPKHLITATGQRVTLRCSPRSGDLSVYWYQQSLDQGLQFLIQYYNGEERAKGNILERFSAQQFPDLHSELNLSSLELGDSALYFCATPQGGKTRGANVLTFGAGSRLTVL.

This sequence joins TRBV14 and TRBJ1-1; 8 positions agree with TRBD1. In germline, CDR1 is SGHDN, CDR2 FVKESK. Germline trimming cut 6 bases from V and 5 bases from J; bases unmatched to any gene: 8. The CDR3 length is 14 residues. DNA for the CDR3: TGTGCCAGCAGAGAAACAGGGGGAGGGACTGAAGCTTTCTTT. Protein sequence: CASRETGGGTEAFF.

The rearrangement joins TRBV7-9 to TRBJ1-2; 10 bases fit TRBD1. This CDR3 comprises 14 residues. The J segment lost 2 bases and the V segment lost 5 bases, leaving 2 bases of the junction unmatched. Looked up from germline, CDR1 is SEHNR and CDR2 is FQNEAQ (reference sequence). The CDR3 DNA is TGTGCCAGCAGCGCGGGACAGGGGAACTATGGCTACACCTTC. Residues: CASSAGQGNYGYTF.

This sequence joins TRBV5-1 and TRBJ2-2, with 9 bases fitting TRBD1. CDR3 length equals 15 residues. The junction had 1 base not matched to a gene; V was cut back by 3 bases and J by 1 base. Germline assignment: CDR1 SGHRS and CDR2 YFSETQ. The CDR3 loop reads CASSWGQGNTGELFF. The CDR3 nucleotides read TGCGCCAGCAGCTGGGGACAGGGGAACACCGGGGAGCTGTTTTTT.

This clone was seen a handful of times. The chain has TRBV29-1 and TRBJ2-7, with D possibly TRBD2 on 5 matching bases. Germline loops: CDR1 SQVTM, CDR2 ANQGSEA. This CDR3 contains 12 residues. Trimming took 6 bases from V and 4 from J, leaving 13 bases between them. CDR3 DNA sequence: TGCAGCGTCAAAGCTTCGGGGTACGAGCAGTACTTC. Its translation is CSVKASGYEQYF.

The V gene is TRBV7-6, the J gene TRBJ2-3; maybe TRBD1 (5 bases). Germline loops: CDR1 SGHVS, CDR2 FNYEAQ. CDR3 length equals 14 residues. The V end lost 5 bases, the J end lost 2 bases, and 11 bases lay between the germline ends. In nucleotides, the CDR3 is TGTGCCAGCAGCCCGCAGGGATACACAGATACGCAGTATTTT. This codes for CASSPQGYTDTQYF.

V and J are TRBV9 and TRBJ2-7; 7 positions match TRBD1. Germline-derived CDR1 and CDR2 are SGDLS and YYNGEE. After removal of 3 bases from V and 5 bases from J, the junction contained 8 bases not matched to a gene. The CDR3 is 14 amino acids. The CDR3 reads CASSGRQGGNEQYF. The DNA of the CDR3 is TGTGCCAGCAGCGGACGACAGGGCGGCAACGAGCAGTACTTC.

The chain employs TRBV9 and TRBJ1-2; no definite D call. V was pared by 7 bases and J by 4 bases, with 17 bases between. Germline loops: CDR1 SGDLS, CDR2 YYNGEE. The CDR3 spans 14 residues. CDR3 loop: CASSLSRKTYGYTF. CDR3 DNA sequence: TGTGCCAGCTCACTCTCAAGAAAGACCTATGGCTACACCTTC.

The V gene is TRBV9, the J gene TRBJ2-1, with TRBD1 identical over 7 bases. The trim removed 5 bases at V and 6 bases at J, leaving 5 bases unmatched. Germline CDR1 and CDR2: SGDLS and YYNGEE. CDR3 size: 13 residues. DNA for the CDR3: TGTGCCAGCAGAGACAGGGTAAGCAATGAGCAGTTCTTC. It specifies CASRDRVSNEQFF.

J is TRBJ2-6 and V is TRBV10-3; 11 bases fit TRBD2. The CDR3 has 17 amino acids. The ends lost 11 bases at V and 3 bases at J; junction bases unmatched: 12. In germline, CDR1 is ENHRY, CDR2 SYGVKD. CDR3: CALRASGGRGGANVLTF. CDR3 bases: TGTGCCCTTAGGGCTAGCGGGGGGCGAGGTGGGGCCAACGTCCTGACTTTC.

V and J are TRBV7-2 and TRBJ2-7; perhaps TRBD2 as D (6 bases). V was shortened by 1 base and J by 0 bases, with 10 bases between the two germline ends. The CDR3 consists of 15 residues. Per the germline V gene, CDR1 is SGHTA and CDR2 is FQGNSA. The CDR3 DNA sequence: TGTGCCAGCAGCTTAGAGGCGGGGAGCTCCTACGAGCAGTACTTC. Amino acid sequence: CASSLEAGSSYEQYF.

The chain uses TRBV10-1 and TRBJ1-3; D remains unclear. The V gene's germline CDR1 is WNHNN and CDR2 SYGVQD (reference sequence). The CDR3 runs 13 residues. V was shortened by 1 base and J by 4 bases, with 5 bases between the two germline ends. This CDR3 is CASSELGGNTIYF. The CDR3 DNA is TGCGCCAGCAGTGAGTTAGGGGGAAACACCATATATTTT.

The chain combines TRBV27 with TRBJ2-7; D is possibly TRBD2 (6 bases). The germline CDR1 and CDR2 sequences are MNHEY and SMNVEV (reference sequence). Between the trimmed V and J ends, which lost 5 bases and 3 bases, there was a span of 11 bases. The CDR3 covers 13 residues. The DNA of the CDR3 is TGTGCCAGCAGTCCTACGGGGGTCTACGAGCAGTACTTC. It is translated as CASSPTGVYEQYF.

The chain joins TRBV7-2 to TRBJ2-1, with D possibly TRBD1 on 5 matching bases. The germline V gene encodes CDR1 SGHTA and CDR2 FQGNSA. V lost 3 bases and J 5 bases, leaving 8 bases between the germline ends. The CDR3 has 13 amino acids. CDR3 DNA sequence: TGTGCCAGCAGCTTCCTGGGGCACAATGAGCAGTTCTTC. Its translation: CASSFLGHNEQFF.

The rearrangement joins TRBV5-5 to TRBJ2-6, with 7 bases matching TRBD1. Trimming removed 1 base from V and 0 bases from J; junction bases left unmatched: 7. Germline values: CDR1 SGHKS, CDR2 YYEKEE (reference sequence). This CDR3 contains 18 residues. The CDR3 protein is CASSLFGTAVSGANVLTF. Here the CDR3 DNA reads TGTGCCAGCAGCTTGTTTGGGACAGCGGTCTCTGGGGCCAACGTCCTGACTTTC.

The chain couples TRBV2 to TRBJ1-1; the match to TRBD1 covers 8 bases. V gave up 2 bases and J gave up 4 bases; unmatched junction bases: 12. This CDR3 contains 17 residues. Germline V gene lookup returns CDR1 SNHLY and CDR2 FYNNEI. The CDR3 coding sequence is TGTGCCAGCAGTGAACGGGCAGGGGGCATTGGTGGCACTGAAGCTTTCTTT. Its protein is CASSERAGGIGGTEAFF.

This rearrangement joins TRBV28 to TRBJ2-7; TRBD1 might be the D (6 bases). The CDR3 spans 14 residues. CDR1 MDHEN and CDR2 SYDVKM come from the germline V gene. V gave up 5 bases and J gave up 3 bases, with 14 bases separating them. For the CDR3, the DNA is TGTGCCAGCAGTATTCCACAGGGAAACTACGAGCAGTACTTC. Protein product: CASSIPQGNYEQYF.

The V gene is TRBV7-9, the J gene TRBJ2-1, with TRBD2 matching over 12 bases. The germline gives CDR1 SEHNR, CDR2 FQNEAQ (reference sequence). With V trimmed by 5 bases and J by 7 bases, 12 bases remained unmatched. This CDR3 contains 17 residues. CDR3 sequence: CASSPASGGADGNEQFF. The CDR3 DNA reads as TGTGCCAGCAGCCCTGCTAGCGGGGGGGCCGATGGGAATGAGCAGTTCTTC.

V is TRBV9 and J is TRBJ2-7; TRBD2 aligns across 10 bases. J lost 7 bases, V lost 0 bases, and 7 bases had no gene match. Germline CDR1 is SGDLS and CDR2 is YYNGEE. The CDR3 has 15 amino acids. DNA of the CDR3: TGTGCCAGCAGCGTAGTAAGCGGGGGGGTGGAAGAGCAGTACTTC. Protein: CASSVVSGGVEEQYF.

V is TRBV7-2 and J is TRBJ2-1; 7 bases align to TRBD1. Germline V CDR1 and CDR2: SGHTA, FQGNSA. J gave up 0 bases and V 7 bases, and 6 bases lay outside the gene matches. This CDR3 is 15 amino acids long. The CDR3 DNA is TGTGCCAGCACCGGGACAGCCCTCTCCTACAATGAGCAGTTCTTC. Its protein product is CASTGTALSYNEQFF.

This sequence joins TRBV10-3 and TRBJ2-3; 9 bases agree with TRBD2. CDR1 and CDR2 (germline): ENHRY, SYGVKD. V gave up 7 bases and J gave up 0 bases; unmatched junction bases: 5. CDR3 length equals 15 residues. This chain's CDR3 is CAIKSGTSSTDTQYF. In DNA form, the CDR3 reads TGTGCCATCAAGTCCGGGACTAGCAGCACAGATACGCAGTATTTT.

The chain couples TRBV9 to TRBJ2-7, with D maybe TRBD2 (5 bases). V was clipped by 4 bases and J by 3 bases, with 14 bases between them. The CDR3 length is 14 residues. Germline V gene lookup returns CDR1 SGDLS and CDR2 YYNGEE. Written as DNA, the CDR3 is TGTGCCAGCAGCTTCCGGGAAAAGAACTACGAGCAGTACTTC. Protein sequence: CASSFREKNYEQYF.

In this sample, this clone turned up once. CDR3 bases: TGTGCCAGCAGCGTAGTGGGGGTCGGGTACAATGAGCAGTTCTTC. Translated: CASSVVGVGYNEQFF. The gene calls are TRBV9 and TRBJ2-1, with D possibly being TRBD1 or TRBD2 (5 bases each). The CDR3 sequence is 15 residues long. Germline CDR1 SGDLS, CDR2 YYNGEE. V lost 0 bases to trimming and J lost 4 bases, with 11 bases between them.